The T cell receptor beta chain under discussion was sequenced for a study of cytomegalovirus exposure and HLA in healthy donors. Generated by immunoSEQ multiplex PCR, the TCRdb table keeps only in-frame clones and is missing some. This sample yields approximately 54,000 clones, of which over 85% are seen a single time; approximately 8.4% belongs to the top ten. Comment on this clone: The antigen is undetermined.

The germline V gene has CDR1 GTSNPN and CDR2 SVGIG (reference sequence). With 3 bases removed from V and 1 base from J, the gap between germline ends came to 13 bases. The CDR3 spans 15 residues. Study findings and constraints: Rarity held for most TCR sequences, but there were some public TCRs that occurred in many donors. There were under 200 TCR beta chains listed as cytomegalovirus-associated. First-cohort TCR clusters tended to co-occur in the approximately 120 validation repertoires, a later analysis found. The classifier reportedly diagnosed cytomegalovirus status with high sensitivity and specificity.

The clonotype originates from a woman between 18 and 30 years old in good health and CMV-seropositive. This chain links TRBV30 with TRBJ1-5; D is uncertain. The source material was PBMCs. Here the CDR3 DNA reads TGTGCCTGGAGCCCCTGGGAGAGAAGCAATCAGCCCCAGCATTTT. This translates into CAWSPWERSNQPQHF. The full variable domain, completed using reference TRBV30 and TRBJ1-5, is SQTIHQWPATLVQPVGSPLSLECTVEGTSNPNLYWYRQAAGRGLQLLFYSVGIGQISSEVPQNLSASRPQDRQFILSSKKLLLSDSGFYLCAWSPWERSNQPQHFGDGTRLSIL.